The rows below give T cell receptor beta chains drawn from one sample of a study of cytomegalovirus exposure and HLA in healthy donors. Assay used: immunoSEQ multiplex PCR; TCRdb lists only in-frame clones, some missing. The sample contains under 200,000 clones, 82% of which appear only once. Sequences were obtained from PBMCs. These receptors were collected from a girl aged 2-10 years in good health and CMV-seropositive. CDR3s include the opening cysteine and the closing phenylalanine or tryptophan. The order of the fields is D gene, J gene, clone size, V gene, CDR3 DNA, CDR3 protein. The D gene is left open where the match is weak. Some rows mark clone size as missing; the rest say once, few, many or name a class of expanded clone.

D gene: NA
J gene: TRBJ2-7
clone size: few
V gene: TRBV7-6
CDR3 DNA: TGTGCCAGCAGCTGGGACACCTCCTACGAGCAGTACTTC
CDR3 protein: CASSWDTSYEQYF

D gene: TRBD2
J gene: TRBJ2-3
clone size: NA
V gene: TRBV2
CDR3 DNA: TGTGCCAGCAGGGCGGGACTAGCGGGTGCTAGCACAGATACGCAGTATTTT
CDR3 protein: CASRAGLAGASTDTQYF

D gene: TRBD2
J gene: TRBJ2-2
clone size: NA
V gene: TRBV4-1
CDR3 DNA: TGCGCCAGCAGCCAAGTATCGAGCGGGAGGGCCTCGGGGGAGCTGTTTTTT
CDR3 protein: CASSQVSSGRASGELFF

D gene: NA
J gene: TRBJ1-3
clone size: NA
V gene: TRBV30
CDR3 DNA: TGTGCCTGGAGTGACAGGTGGGGTGCGGACACCATATATTTT
CDR3 protein: CAWSDRWGADTIYF

D gene: NA
J gene: TRBJ2-7
clone size: once
V gene: TRBV30
CDR3 DNA: TGTGCCTGGAGTGCCGAGATCCAGGAAGGCGAGCAGTACTTC
CDR3 protein: CAWSAEIQEGEQYF

D gene: NA
J gene: TRBJ2-1
clone size: NA
V gene: TRBV7-6
CDR3 DNA: TGTGCCAGCACCCCGGAGGGGGGGAATGAGCAGTTCTTC
CDR3 protein: CASTPEGGNEQFF

D gene: NA
J gene: TRBJ1-3
clone size: once
V gene: TRBV30
CDR3 DNA: TGTGCCTGGAGTTTGGGAGGATCTGGAAACACCATATATTTT
CDR3 protein: CAWSLGGSGNTIYF

D gene: NA
J gene: TRBJ1-4
clone size: NA
V gene: TRBV9
CDR3 DNA: TGTGCCAGCAGCGTTCAGGGGACTAATGAAAAACTGTTTTTT
CDR3 protein: CASSVQGTNEKLFF

D gene: NA
J gene: TRBJ2-3
clone size: NA
V gene: TRBV2
CDR3 DNA: TGTGCCAGCGCGAACAGGGATACGCAGTATTTT
CDR3 protein: CASANRDTQYF

D gene: TRBD1
J gene: TRBJ2-3
clone size: NA
V gene: TRBV6-1
CDR3 DNA: TGTGCCAGCAGAGAAACAGGGGGCGATACGCAGTATTTT
CDR3 protein: CASRETGGDTQYF

D gene: NA
J gene: TRBJ2-2
clone size: NA
V gene: TRBV7-9
CDR3 DNA: TGTGCCAGCATCGTACTAGAATACACCGGGGAGCTGTTTTTT
CDR3 protein: CASIVLEYTGELFF

D gene: NA
J gene: TRBJ1-1
clone size: NA
V gene: TRBV11-2
CDR3 DNA: TGTGCCAGCAGCTTAGATCTGGAAAAGAGGGAAGCTTTCTTT
CDR3 protein: CASSLDLEKREAFF

D gene: NA
J gene: TRBJ1-5
clone size: NA
V gene: TRBV19
CDR3 DNA: TGTGCCAGTATATCGGGACACGAGCAGCCCCAGCATTTT
CDR3 protein: CASISGHEQPQHF

D gene: NA
J gene: TRBJ2-3
clone size: once
V gene: TRBV30
CDR3 DNA: TGTGCCTGGAGCTACATGCCAGGGGAAGGGACAGATACGCAGTATTTT
CDR3 protein: CAWSYMPGEGTDTQYF

D gene: NA
J gene: TRBJ2-4
clone size: NA
V gene: TRBV18
CDR3 DNA: TGTGCCAGCTCGCCTACCACCGTTGTAGCCAAAAACATTCAGTACTTC
CDR3 protein: CASSPTTVVAKNIQYF

D gene: NA
J gene: TRBJ2-2
clone size: few
V gene: TRBV27
CDR3 DNA: TGTGCCAGCAGTTTCACCACAGGGATCACCGGGGAGCTGTTTTTT
CDR3 protein: CASSFTTGITGELFF

D gene: TRBD2
J gene: TRBJ2-2
clone size: NA
V gene: TRBV2
CDR3 DNA: TGTGCCAGTGGACTAGGAATCACCGGGGAGCTGTTTTTT
CDR3 protein: CASGLGITGELFF

D gene: TRBD2
J gene: TRBJ2-7
clone size: NA
V gene: TRBV5-1
CDR3 DNA: TGCGCCAGCAGCTGGGGACTAGCGGGAGGTTACGAGCAGTACTTC
CDR3 protein: CASSWGLAGGYEQYF

D gene: TRBD1
J gene: TRBJ1-1
clone size: NA
V gene: TRBV28
CDR3 DNA: TGTGCCAGCAGTTCACGGACAGGAAAGGGAGCTTTCTTT
CDR3 protein: CASSSRTGKGAFF

D gene: TRBD1
J gene: TRBJ1-1
clone size: NA
V gene: TRBV2
CDR3 DNA: TGTGCCAGCAGTACCCGGACAGGGGAAGAGAACACTGAAGCTTTCTTT
CDR3 protein: CASSTRTGEENTEAFF

D gene: TRBD1
J gene: TRBJ2-1
clone size: NA
V gene: TRBV7-9
CDR3 DNA: TGTGCCAGCAGCTCTCAAGGGGACAGGGGGCACAATGAGCAGTTCTTC
CDR3 protein: CASSSQGDRGHNEQFF

D gene: NA
J gene: TRBJ2-7
clone size: NA
V gene: TRBV7-9
CDR3 DNA: TGTGCCAGCAGCTTGGGACTTCCAGTCTACGAGCAGTACTTC
CDR3 protein: CASSLGLPVYEQYF

D gene: TRBD2
J gene: TRBJ2-7
clone size: few
V gene: TRBV4-2
CDR3 DNA: TGTGCCAGCAGCCATCTTAGCGGGAGGGGGGAGAACGAGCAGTACTTC
CDR3 protein: CASSHLSGRGENEQYF

D gene: NA
J gene: TRBJ1-5
clone size: once
V gene: TRBV30
CDR3 DNA: TGTGCCTGGAGTGCCCCCCCAGGGTTCAATCAGCCCCAGCATTTT
CDR3 protein: CAWSAPPGFNQPQHF

D gene: NA
J gene: TRBJ1-1
clone size: NA
V gene: TRBV9
CDR3 DNA: TGTGCCAGCAGCGTAGGGCAGGACACTGAAGCTTTCTTT
CDR3 protein: CASSVGQDTEAFF

D gene: NA
J gene: TRBJ2-7
clone size: NA
V gene: TRBV30
CDR3 DNA: TGTGCCTGGAGTGTACGTTGGAGGGAACTCTCCTACGAGCAGTACTTC
CDR3 protein: CAWSVRWRELSYEQYF

D gene: NA
J gene: TRBJ2-6
clone size: NA
V gene: TRBV7-8
CDR3 DNA: TGTGCCAGCAGCTTAAACACTGGGGCCAACGTCCTGACTTTC
CDR3 protein: CASSLNTGANVLTF

D gene: NA
J gene: TRBJ2-1
clone size: NA
V gene: TRBV27
CDR3 DNA: TGTGCCAGCAGGAGAAGCCTTACCTACAATGAGCAGTTCTTC
CDR3 protein: CASRRSLTYNEQFF

D gene: NA
J gene: TRBJ2-7
clone size: NA
V gene: TRBV27
CDR3 DNA: TGTGCCAGCAGTCCGATCGGGATTTCATCCTACGAGCAGTACTTC
CDR3 protein: CASSPIGISSYEQYF

D gene: NA
J gene: TRBJ2-2
clone size: NA
V gene: TRBV30
CDR3 DNA: TGTGCCTGGAGTCTGCCCCTAGGGGTCGGGGAGCTGTTTTTT
CDR3 protein: CAWSLPLGVGELFF

D gene: TRBD1
J gene: TRBJ1-2
clone size: NA
V gene: TRBV28
CDR3 DNA: TGTGCCAGCTATAGGGGGCTTAGGGGCTACACCTTC
CDR3 protein: CASYRGLRGYTF

D gene: NA
J gene: TRBJ1-2
clone size: NA
V gene: TRBV4-1
CDR3 DNA: TGCGCCAGCAGCCAAGATGACAGGTACCCACACTATGGCTACACCTTC
CDR3 protein: CASSQDDRYPHYGYTF

D gene: NA
J gene: TRBJ1-4
clone size: NA
V gene: TRBV5-1
CDR3 DNA: TGCGCCAGCAGTGGGGCGGAGGGAGAAAAACTGTTTTTT
CDR3 protein: CASSGAEGEKLFF

D gene: NA
J gene: TRBJ1-2
clone size: NA
V gene: TRBV6-1
CDR3 DNA: TGTGCCAGCAGTGAAAGGGGGAATTATGGCTACACCTTC
CDR3 protein: CASSERGNYGYTF

D gene: NA
J gene: TRBJ2-3
clone size: once
V gene: TRBV5-4
CDR3 DNA: TGTGCCAGCAGCTTGGAGGGCGGGGACACAGATACGCAGTATTTT
CDR3 protein: CASSLEGGDTDTQYF

D gene: NA
J gene: TRBJ2-7
clone size: few
V gene: TRBV5-6
CDR3 DNA: TGTGCCAGCAGCGCCACACCTCTAGGGGACTCTGCCGAGCAGTACTTC
CDR3 protein: CASSATPLGDSAEQYF

D gene: TRBD1
J gene: TRBJ2-2
clone size: NA
V gene: TRBV28
CDR3 DNA: TGTGCCAGCACGTCAGGGGGAAGCACCGGGGAGCTGTTTTTT
CDR3 protein: CASTSGGSTGELFF

D gene: NA
J gene: TRBJ2-1
clone size: once
V gene: TRBV25-1
CDR3 DNA: TGTGCCAGCAGCGGGGATACCTACAATGAGCAGTTCTTC
CDR3 protein: CASSGDTYNEQFF

D gene: TRBD2
J gene: TRBJ2-2
clone size: NA
V gene: TRBV19
CDR3 DNA: TGTGCCAGTAGCCCGGGAGGGCGTGCGAACACCGGGGAGCTGTTTTTT
CDR3 protein: CASSPGGRANTGELFF

D gene: TRBD1
J gene: TRBJ1-1
clone size: NA
V gene: TRBV4-1
CDR3 DNA: TGCGCCAGCAGACGTTTGCATTTCAGGGGGACCATGAACACTGAAGCTTTCTTT
CDR3 protein: CASRRLHFRGTMNTEAFF

D gene: NA
J gene: TRBJ1-3
clone size: NA
V gene: TRBV30
CDR3 DNA: TGTGCCTGGAGGCCCACTAGCTCTGGAAACACCATATATTTT
CDR3 protein: CAWRPTSSGNTIYF

D gene: TRBD2
J gene: TRBJ2-1
clone size: NA
V gene: TRBV5-6
CDR3 DNA: TGTGCCAGCAGCTTTAAGACTAGCCATCGCCTGGGTAATGAGCAGTTCTTC
CDR3 protein: CASSFKTSHRLGNEQFF

D gene: NA
J gene: TRBJ2-7
clone size: NA
V gene: TRBV4-2
CDR3 DNA: TGTGCCAGCAGCCAAAATCCGACGGGAATAGTGGTTTACGAGCAGTACTTC
CDR3 protein: CASSQNPTGIVVYEQYF

D gene: TRBD1
J gene: TRBJ1-5
clone size: few
V gene: TRBV4-1
CDR3 DNA: TGCGCCAGCAGCCTCCAGGGGGCGAGCAATCAGCCCCAGCATTTT
CDR3 protein: CASSLQGASNQPQHF

D gene: TRBD1
J gene: TRBJ1-2
clone size: NA
V gene: TRBV15
CDR3 DNA: TGTGCCACCAGCAGGACAGGGCATTCTAATGGCTACACCTTC
CDR3 protein: CATSRTGHSNGYTF

D gene: NA
J gene: TRBJ1-2
clone size: few
V gene: TRBV9
CDR3 DNA: TGTGCCAGCAGCCCTTTCGGAGGGGTTGGCTATGGCTACACCTTC
CDR3 protein: CASSPFGGVGYGYTF

D gene: NA
J gene: TRBJ1-3
clone size: many
V gene: TRBV6-6
CDR3 DNA: TGTGCCAGCAGTTACTCAGCCGTTAGCTCTGGAAACACCATATATTTT
CDR3 protein: CASSYSAVSSGNTIYF

D gene: TRBD1
J gene: TRBJ1-1
clone size: NA
V gene: TRBV5-1
CDR3 DNA: TGCGCCAGCAGCCCCCGGGGCACAGGGGGCTTCGCTGAAGCTTTCTTT
CDR3 protein: CASSPRGTGGFAEAFF

D gene: NA
J gene: TRBJ2-1
clone size: NA
V gene: TRBV27
CDR3 DNA: TGTGCCAGCAGTTCACCCTATATGGATGAGCAGTTCTTC
CDR3 protein: CASSSPYMDEQFF